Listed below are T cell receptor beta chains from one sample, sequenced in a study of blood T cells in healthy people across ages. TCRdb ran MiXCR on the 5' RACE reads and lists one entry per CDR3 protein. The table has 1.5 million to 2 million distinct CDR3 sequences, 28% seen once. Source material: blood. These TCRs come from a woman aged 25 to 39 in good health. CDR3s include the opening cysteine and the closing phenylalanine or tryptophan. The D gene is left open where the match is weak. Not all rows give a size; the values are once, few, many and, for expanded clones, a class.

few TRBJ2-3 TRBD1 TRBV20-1 CSARLNRGLSTDTQYF TGCAGTGCTCGTTTAAACAGGGGGCTATCCACAGATACGCAGTATTTT
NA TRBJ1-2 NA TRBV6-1 CASSEAQGSYGYTF TGTGCCAGCAGTGAAGCGCAGGGAAGCTATGGCTACACCTTC
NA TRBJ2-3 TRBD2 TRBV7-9 CASRSPGLAGEDTQYF TGTGCCAGCAGATCCCCGGGACTAGCGGGAGAGGATACGCAGTATTTT
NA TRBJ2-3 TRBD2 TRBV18 CASSRTAGTSDTDTQYF TGTGCCAGCTCACGGACTGCAGGGACTAGCGACACAGATACGCAGTATTTT
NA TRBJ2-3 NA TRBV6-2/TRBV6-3 CASTDGGGGMPDTQYF TGTGCCAGCACCGACGGAGGAGGCGGGATGCCAGATACGCAGTATTTT
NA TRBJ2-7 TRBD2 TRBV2 CASSELAGGSEQYF TGTGCCAGCAGTGAACTAGCGGGGGGGTCCGAGCAGTACTTC
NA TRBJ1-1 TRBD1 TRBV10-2 CASRPGQGLEAFF TGCGCCAGCAGACCGGGACAGGGGCTAGAAGCTTTCTTT
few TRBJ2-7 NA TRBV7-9 CASSQGTTQYF TGTGCCAGCAGCCAGGGGACCACCCAGTACTTC
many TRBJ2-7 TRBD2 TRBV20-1 CSARAGTSGRFEQYF TGCAGTGCTAGAGCCGGGACTAGCGGGAGGTTCGAGCAGTACTTC
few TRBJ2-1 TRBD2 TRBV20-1 CSARDLSRAGGPNEQFF TGCAGTGCTAGAGATCTGAGTCGAGCGGGAGGGCCTAACGAGCAGTTCTTC
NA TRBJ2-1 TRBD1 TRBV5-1 CASSSGTVDRNEQFF TGCGCCAGCAGCTCCGGGACAGTGGACCGAAATGAGCAGTTCTTC
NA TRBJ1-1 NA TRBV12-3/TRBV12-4 CASNLREGPEAFF TGTGCCAGCAACTTAAGGGAGGGCCCTGAAGCTTTCTTT
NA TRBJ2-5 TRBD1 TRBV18 CASSRPGQGREAQYF TGTGCCAGCTCACGTCCGGGACAGGGGCGAGAGGCCCAGTACTTC
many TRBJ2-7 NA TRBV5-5 CASSLVSSDEQYF TGTGCCAGCAGCTTGGTGTCTAGCGACGAGCAGTACTTC
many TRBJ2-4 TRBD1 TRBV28 CASSAGTGGNIQYF TGTGCCAGCAGCGCCGGGACAGGGGGAAACATTCAGTACTTC
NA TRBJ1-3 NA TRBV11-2 CASSSIQGRGNTIYF TGTGCCAGCAGCTCGATACAGGGCCGTGGAAACACCATATATTTT
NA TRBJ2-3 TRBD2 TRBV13 CASSLAATSGRSDTQYF TGTGCCAGCAGCTTAGCTGCGACTAGCGGGAGGTCAGATACGCAGTATTTT
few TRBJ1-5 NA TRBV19 CASSVQANSNQPQHF TGTGCCAGTAGTGTCCAGGCTAATAGCAATCAGCCCCAGCATTTT
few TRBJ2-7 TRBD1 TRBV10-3 CAIKRQGAYEQYF TGTGCCATCAAGCGACAGGGAGCCTACGAGCAGTACTTC
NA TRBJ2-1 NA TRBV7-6 CASSSNAWGTSNEQFF TGTGCCAGCAGCTCAAACGCTTGGGGAACTAGCAATGAGCAGTTCTTC
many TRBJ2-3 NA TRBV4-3 CASSQESTDTQYF TGCGCCAGCAGCCAAGAAAGCACAGATACGCAGTATTTT
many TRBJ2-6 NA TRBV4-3 CASSQAQGWGRSSGANVLTF TGCGCCAGCAGCCAAGCCCAAGGGTGGGGGAGGAGCTCTGGGGCCAACGTCCTGACTTTC
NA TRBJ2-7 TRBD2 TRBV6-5 CAGSQLAGSYEQYF TGTGCCGGCAGCCAGCTAGCGGGAAGTTACGAGCAGTACTTC
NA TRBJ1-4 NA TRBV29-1 CSVRASATNEKLFF TGCAGCGTTAGGGCGTCTGCAACTAACGAAAAACTGTTTTTT
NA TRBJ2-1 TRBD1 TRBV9 CASSVQGVYNEQFF TGTGCCAGCAGCGTACAGGGGGTCTACAATGAGCAGTTCTTC
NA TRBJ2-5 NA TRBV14 CASSQRVSPYQETQYF TGTGCCAGCAGCCAACGCGTATCCCCGTACCAAGAGACCCAGTACTTC
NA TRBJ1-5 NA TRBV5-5 CASSLGVSQPRHF TGTGCCAGCAGCTTGGGGGTTTCGCAGCCCCGGCATTTT
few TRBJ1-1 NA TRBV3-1 CASSQGFGEAFF TGTGCCAGCAGCCAGGGATTTGGTGAAGCTTTCTTT
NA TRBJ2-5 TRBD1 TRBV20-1 CSANPRGRLKTQYF TGCAGTGCGAACCCCAGGGGGCGCCTAAAGACCCAGTACTTC
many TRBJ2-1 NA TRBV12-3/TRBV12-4 CASSRDISYNEQFF TGTGCCAGCAGTCGGGACATCTCCTACAATGAGCAGTTCTTC
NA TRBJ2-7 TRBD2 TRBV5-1 CASSRLAGGRDEQYF TGCGCCAGCAGCCGCCTAGCGGGGGGCAGGGACGAGCAGTACTTC
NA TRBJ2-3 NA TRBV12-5 CASDPGIGWSDTQYF TGTGCTAGTGACCCAGGGATTGGTTGGTCAGATACGCAGTATTTT
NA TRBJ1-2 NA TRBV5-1 CASSLEAENYGYTF TGCGCCAGCAGCTTGGAGGCAGAGAACTATGGCTACACCTTC
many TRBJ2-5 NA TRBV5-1 CASSFMKGTSETQYF TGCGCCAGCAGCTTTATGAAGGGGACGTCGGAGACCCAGTACTTC
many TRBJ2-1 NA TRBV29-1 CTYGDIMSSYNEQFF TGCACCTACGGGGATATAATGAGCTCCTACAATGAGCAGTTCTTC
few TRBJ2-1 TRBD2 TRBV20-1 CSANPWPSGYNEQFF TGCAGTGCCAACCCGTGGCCTAGCGGGTACAATGAGCAGTTCTTC
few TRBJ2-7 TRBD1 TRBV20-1 CSAGTGDSYEQYF TGCAGTGCCGGGACAGGGGATTCCTACGAGCAGTACTTC
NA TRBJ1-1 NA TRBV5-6 CASSLQGVYGEAFF TGTGCCAGCAGCTTACAGGGAGTGTACGGTGAAGCTTTCTTT
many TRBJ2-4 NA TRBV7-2 CASTHLRDIQYF TGTGCCAGCACCCACCTACGAGACATTCAGTACTTC
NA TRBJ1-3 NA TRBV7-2 CASTQGWGNTIYF TGTGCCAGCACCCAGGGGTGGGGAAACACCATATATTTT
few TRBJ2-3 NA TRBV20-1 CSARRGLALSTDTQYF TGCAGTGCTAGGAGGGGGCTAGCGCTCAGCACAGATACGCAGTATTTT
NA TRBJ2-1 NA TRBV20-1 CSARDSTYLYNEQFF TGCAGTGCTAGAGATTCCACTTACCTCTACAATGAGCAGTTCTTC
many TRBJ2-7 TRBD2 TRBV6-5 CASRLAGRYEQYF TGTGCCAGCAGACTAGCGGGACGTTACGAGCAGTACTTC
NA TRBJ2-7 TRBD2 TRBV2 CASSEVGLAVEQYF TGTGCCAGCAGTGAAGTTGGACTAGCGGTCGAGCAGTACTTC
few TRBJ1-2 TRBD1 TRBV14 CASNQGEVANYGYTF TGTGCCAGCAACCAGGGGGAGGTCGCTAACTATGGCTACACCTTC
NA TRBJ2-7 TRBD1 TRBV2 CASSGTGVGYEQYF TGTGCCAGCAGCGGGACAGGGGTAGGGTACGAGCAGTACTTC